The clone carrying this T cell receptor (beta chain) has at least ten counts. Its antigen is unidentified. This record comes from a study of regulatory T cells in long-lasting Graves disease. Broader study findings: Thyroid tissue went unstudied; only peripheral blood was examined.

Time point specified: newly diagnosed GD, antithyroid drugs for less than 3 months. Scientists built the TCR library using RNA that was extracted from PBMCs. Combining iRepertoire HTBI primers with Arm-PCR of CDR3 regions, the authors built TCR beta libraries. One entry per CDR3 protein, called by TCRdb with MiXCR from the multiplex PCR reads. The sample carries about 500,000 distinct CDR3 sequences, more than 10% recorded once. These sequences were also reported in another study, on T cells in Graves' hyperthyroidism and ophthalmopathy.

The source was peripheral blood mononuclear cells (PBMCs), collected at new diagnosis, from a patient treated with antithyroid drugs. The origin of this receptor is a woman between 25 and 40 years old with Graves disease.

CDR3 residues: CASSLAGAINTEAFF. The CDR3 region has the DNA TGTGCCAGCAGTTTGGCGGGGGCGATAAACACTGAAGCTTTCTTT. J is TRBJ1-1 and V is TRBV12-3 or TRBV12-4; the D gene is possibly TRBD1 (6 bases). V shed 3 bases and J shed 2 bases, with 13 bases lying between them. The CDR3 loop spans 15 amino acids.